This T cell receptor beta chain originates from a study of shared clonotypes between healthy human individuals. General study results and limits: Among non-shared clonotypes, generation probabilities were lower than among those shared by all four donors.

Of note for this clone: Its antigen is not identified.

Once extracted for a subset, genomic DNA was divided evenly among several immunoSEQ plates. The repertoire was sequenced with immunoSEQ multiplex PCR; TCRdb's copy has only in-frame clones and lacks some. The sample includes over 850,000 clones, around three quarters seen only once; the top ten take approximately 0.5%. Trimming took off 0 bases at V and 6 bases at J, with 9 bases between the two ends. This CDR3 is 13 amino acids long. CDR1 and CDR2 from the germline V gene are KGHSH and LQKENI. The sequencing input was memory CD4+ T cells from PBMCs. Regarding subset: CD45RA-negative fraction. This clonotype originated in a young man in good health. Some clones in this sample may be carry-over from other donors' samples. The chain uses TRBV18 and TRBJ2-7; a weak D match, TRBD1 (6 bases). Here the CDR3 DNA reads TGTGCCAGCTCACCACCGAGCAGGGGCGAGCAGTACTTC. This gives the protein CASSPPSRGEQYF.